This TCR beta chain was obtained from a study of Graves' ophthalmopathy and Graves' hyperthyroidism. The authors amplified TCR beta CDR3 regions from RNA transcripts. Investigators did first-round RT-PCR with HTBI primers, then second-round multiplex PCR. MiXCR, run by TCRdb on the multiplex PCR reads, gives a single entry per CDR3 protein. The table lists over a million distinct CDR3 sequences, around a third of them singletons. Many counts were recorded for this clonotype. The CDR3 consists of 15 residues. With 6 bases removed from V and 7 bases from J, the gap between germline ends came to 21 bases. Germline V lookup: CDR1 MDHEN, CDR2 SYDVKM.

The rearrangement joins TRBV28 to TRBJ2-5, with D perhaps TRBD2 (6 bases). This clonotype originated in an adult man with Graves' hyperthyroidism. The sample consisted of peripheral blood or thyroid tissue (not recorded which). In DNA, the CDR3 is TGTGCCAGCAGGGCGGGGCAGGGCGTAACGGGGACCCAGTACTTC. Translation: CASRAGQGVTGTQYF.